Each of the 30 T cell receptor beta chains below was sequenced from the same sample in a study of CD8 T cells in ankylosing spondylitis. Study-wide points: Characteristic, it appeared, of ankylosing spondylitis blood was a TCR beta motif of 7 or 8 highly homologous variants.

These TCRs' antigens remain unknown. Each CDR3 protein is one row after TCRdb ran MiXCR on the 5' RACE reads. This repertoire shows a few hundred thousand distinct CDR3 sequences, roughly 13% found once; its top ten account for about 6.8%. The sample consisted of blood, either unsorted or a sorted T cell fraction (not recorded which). These receptors originate from a male donor with ankylosing spondylitis.

The chain recombines TRBV5-5 with TRBJ2-1; weak D call: TRBD1 (6 bases). V lost 5 bases and J lost 1, with 13 bases in between. CDR1 is SGHKS and CDR2 is YYEKEE in the germline V gene (reference sequence). The CDR3 covers 15 residues. CDR3 in amino acids: CASRFRQDSYNEQFF. The CDR3 nucleotides read TGTGCCAGCAGATTCCGACAGGATTCCTACAATGAGCAGTTCTTC.

The rearrangement uses TRBV20-1 and TRBJ1-1, with 10 nucleotides matching TRBD1. Trimming took 4 bases from V and 4 from J; bases not matched to a gene: 12. Germline loops: CDR1 DFQATT, CDR2 SNEGSKA (reference sequence). The CDR3 is 16 residues long. The CDR3 protein is CSATPRDRGRGTEAFF. The CDR3 nucleotides are TGCAGTGCTACCCCTCGGGACAGGGGAAGGGGCACTGAAGCTTTCTTT.

The V call is TRBV5-1, the J call TRBJ2-1, with 9 bases identical to TRBD1. With 4 bases clipped from V and 8 bases from J, the junction kept 13 bases outside the gene matches. CDR3 length: 16 residues. CDR1 and CDR2 (germline): SGHRS, YFSETQ. CDR3 sequence (DNA): TGCGCCAGCAGCCGAGACAGGGGGGGGGCAGGGCATGAGCAGTTCTTC. This codes for CASSRDRGGAGHEQFF.

The rearrangement uses TRBV11-3 and TRBJ2-5; D is perhaps TRBD1 or TRBD2 (5 bases each). This CDR3 has 14 residues. Germline-derived CDR1 and CDR2 are SGHNT and YENEEA. Deletions cut 5 bases from V and 4 bases from J, with 14 bases between. The CDR3 sequence: CASSLTRGTETQYF. For the CDR3, the DNA is TGTGCCAGCAGCCTGACCAGAGGGACAGAGACCCAGTACTTC. Full variable domain (outside the CDR3, taken from reference TRBV11-3 and TRBJ2-5): EAGVVQSPRYKIIEKKQPVAFWCNPISGHNTLYWYLQNLGQGPELLIRYENEEAVDDSQLPKDRFSAERLKGVDSTLKIQPAELGDSAVYLCASSLTRGTETQYFGPGTRLLVL.

The chain links TRBV5-1 to TRBJ2-2; D remains ambiguous. Germline assignment: CDR1 SGHRS and CDR2 YFSETQ. The V end was cut by 2 bases, the J end by 1 base, with 6 bases between. The CDR3 is 14 residues long. The CDR3 region is CASSLDWNTGELFF. CDR3 DNA sequence: TGCGCCAGCAGCTTAGACTGGAACACCGGGGAGCTGTTTTTT. The full variable domain, with the rest looked up from reference TRBV5-1 and TRBJ2-2, is KAGVTQTPRYLIKTRGQQVTLSCSPISGHRSVSWYQQTPGQGLQFLFEYFSETQRNKGNFPGRFSGRQFSNSRSEMNVSTLELGDSALYLCASSLDWNTGELFFGEGSRLTVL.

This chain uses TRBV7-9 with TRBJ1-1; weak D call: TRBD1 (6 bases). Trimming pared 5 bases from V and 5 bases from J, leaving 15 bases between. The CDR3 runs 14 residues. Germline CDR1 SEHNR, CDR2 FQNEAQ (reference sequence). CDR3 coding DNA: TGTGCCAGCAGCCCCCCGGGGGCGCGGACTGAAGCTTTCTTT. Protein: CASSPPGARTEAFF. Full variable domain (missing parts from reference TRBV7-9 and TRBJ1-1): DTGVSQNPRHKITKRGQNVTFRCDPISEHNRLYWYRQTLGQGPEFLTYFQNEAQLEKSRLLSDRFSAERPKGSFSTLEIQRTEQGDSAMYLCASSPPGARTEAFFGQGTRLTVV.

The CDR3 loop is CASSEANYGYTF. CDR3 coding DNA: TGTGCCAGCAGTGAGGCAAACTATGGCTACACCTTC. The chain uses TRBV28 and TRBJ1-2; D remains ambiguous. With 5 bases removed from V and 2 bases from J, the gap between germline ends came to 6 bases. This CDR3 comprises 12 residues. Germline V gene data show CDR1 as MDHEN and CDR2 as SYDVKM.

This clonotype has a handful of counts. V and J are TRBV27 and TRBJ2-3, with D uncertain. Trimming took off 3 bases at V and 0 bases at J, with 13 bases between the two ends. The CDR3 spans 16 residues. Germline CDR1 MNHEY, CDR2 SMNVEV (reference sequence). CDR3 nucleotides: TGTGCCAGCAGTTTGACCCGCGACCCTAGCACAGATACGCAGTATTTT. Amino acids: CASSLTRDPSTDTQYF.

The gene calls are TRBV20-1 and TRBJ2-1; D is possibly TRBD2 (7 bases). Germline V gene lookup returns CDR1 DFQATT and CDR2 SNEGSKA (reference sequence). V was clipped by 6 bases and J by 4 bases, with 28 bases between them. The CDR3 loop spans 18 amino acids. CDR3 sequence reads: CSAPPTGGREGRYNEQFF. Here the CDR3 DNA reads TGCAGTGCCCCGCCGACAGGAGGGAGGGAGGGTCGGTACAATGAGCAGTTCTTC.

This clonotype was seen a few times. V and J are TRBV25-1 and TRBJ2-2, with 8 bases that match TRBD2. V lost 6 bases, J lost 6 bases, and 3 bases stayed unmatched. Germline V gives CDR1 MGHDK, CDR2 SYGVNS. The CDR3 length is 13 residues. CDR3 coding DNA: TGTGCCAGCAGCGGGAGGGTGGCCGGGGAGCTGTTTTTT. Encoded protein: CASSGRVAGELFF.

This clonotype was observed many times. The chain uses TRBV3-1 and TRBJ2-1; no definite D call. This CDR3 has 13 residues. Germline V gene data show CDR1 as LGHDT and CDR2 as YNNKEL (reference sequence). The V gene lost 1 base and the J gene lost 3 bases, with 4 bases spanning the gap. The CDR3 sequence: CASSQGLYNEQFF. In DNA, the CDR3 is TGTGCCAGCAGCCAAGGACTCTACAATGAGCAGTTCTTC.

The V and J genes are TRBV7-9 and TRBJ2-2; possibly TRBD1 or TRBD2 for D (5 bases each). In germline, CDR1 is SEHNR, CDR2 FQNEAQ (reference sequence). There are 15 residues in the CDR3. Trimming removed 5 bases at V and 0 bases at J, with 10 bases between. The CDR3, as DNA: TGTGCCAGCAGCCTGGGACGGTCGAACACCGGGGAGCTGTTTTTT. Translated: CASSLGRSNTGELFF.

This clonotype occurred many times. The rearrangement links TRBV29-1 to TRBJ2-3; 9 nucleotides line up with TRBD2. J was trimmed by 3 bases and V by 6 bases; bases with no gene match: 7. This CDR3 is 14 amino acids long. Germline loops: CDR1 SQVTM, CDR2 ANQGSEA. CDR3 in DNA: TGCAGCGTCAAATTAGCGGGAGCGACAGATACGCAGTATTTT. It codes for CSVKLAGATDTQYF.

In this sample, this clonotype turned up many times. J is TRBJ2-7 and V is TRBV5-6; D unclear. In germline, CDR1 is SGHDT, CDR2 YYEEEE. The CDR3 contains 12 residues. Trimming removed 0 bases from V and 7 bases from J, with 8 bases in between. The CDR3 sequence is CASSLVVGEQYV. CDR3 in DNA: TGTGCCAGCAGCTTGGTAGTAGGTGAGCAGTACGTC.

The chain uses TRBV20-1 and TRBJ1-3; the D is unclear. Per the germline V gene, CDR1 is DFQATT and CDR2 is SNEGSKA (reference sequence). This CDR3 comprises 15 residues. Trimming cost V 1 base and J 0 bases, with 10 bases left between them. The CDR3 coding sequence is TGCAGTGCTAGAGCCCCCAGGAGCTCTGGAAACACCATATATTTT. It codes for CSARAPRSSGNTIYF.

Many counts were recorded for this clonotype. The chain joins TRBV7-2 to TRBJ1-5, with TRBD1 identical over 9 bases. CDR1 and CDR2 from the germline V gene are SGHTA and FQGNSA. This CDR3 has 17 residues. V lost 5 bases to trimming and J lost 3 bases; unmatched junction nucleotides: 11. The DNA of the CDR3 is TGTGCCAGCAGCCCAGGGGGGACAGGGAACGCCAATCAGCCCCAGCATTTT. Amino acids: CASSPGGTGNANQPQHF.

This clonotype came up many times. V and J are TRBV7-2 and TRBJ1-2, with 8 bases matching TRBD1. V was pared by 3 bases and J by 8 bases, with 11 bases of the junction left unmatched. The CDR3 sequence is 15 residues long. Germline assignment: CDR1 SGHTA and CDR2 FQGNSA. In nucleotides, the CDR3 is TGTGCCAGCAGCTTCTCTACGCCTTCAGGGGGCGGCTACACCTTC. Translating gives CASSFSTPSGGGYTF.

This clonotype has at least ten counts. The genes are TRBV12-3 or TRBV12-4 and TRBJ1-5, with D uncertain. The CDR3 extends over 15 amino acids. V dropped 5 bases and J dropped 0 bases, with 11 bases sitting between them. CDR3 protein: CASSPGQYSNQPQHF. CDR3 nucleotides: TGTGCCAGCAGTCCCGGGCAGTATAGCAATCAGCCCCAGCATTTT.

This clonotype was counted between two and nine times. The chain has TRBV5-1 and TRBJ1-5, with 8 bases aligning to TRBD1. Germline assignment: CDR1 SGHRS and CDR2 YFSETQ. After removal of 4 bases from V and 7 bases from J, the junction contained 7 bases not matched to a gene. The CDR3 is 14 amino acids. The CDR3 nucleotides read TGCGCCAGCAGCCCTCAGGGGGCAGGGCAGCCCCAGCATTTT. This codes for CASSPQGAGQPQHF.

This clonotype was seen a few times. The chain recombines TRBV3-1 with TRBJ1-1; 7 bases map to TRBD1. V was pared by 2 bases and J by 3 bases, with 0 bases of the junction left unmatched. This CDR3 has 13 residues. Germline V CDR1 and CDR2: LGHDT, YNNKEL (reference sequence). The CDR3 sequence is CASSQTGDTEAFF. The CDR3 coding sequence is TGTGCCAGCAGCCAAACAGGGGACACTGAAGCTTTCTTT. The whole variable domain, filled in from reference TRBV3-1 and TRBJ1-1, reads DTAVSQTPKYLVTQMGNDKSIKCEQNLGHDTMYWYKQDSKKFLKIMFSYNNKELIINETVPNRFSPKSPDKAHLNLHINSLELGDSAVYFCASSQTGDTEAFFGQGTRLTVV.

The rearrangement links TRBV6-4 to TRBJ1-5; 9 positions agree with TRBD1. In germline, CDR1 is MRHNA, CDR2 SNTAGT. The trim removed 5 bases at V and 10 bases at J, leaving 9 bases unmatched. CDR3 size: 14 residues. The CDR3 region has the DNA TGTGCCAGCAGTTCTACAGGGGGCATGGGTCCCCAGCATTTT. Protein product: CASSSTGGMGPQHF.

V usage is TRBV18 and J usage is TRBJ2-1, with 12 nucleotides matching TRBD2. The germline V gene has CDR1 KGHSH and CDR2 LQKENI. There are 16 residues in the CDR3. The V segment lost 0 bases and the J segment 4 bases; nucleotides outside the gene matches: 1. This CDR3 reads CASSPPTSGSYNEQFF. The CDR3 DNA sequence: TGTGCCAGCTCACCACCGACTAGCGGGAGTTACAATGAGCAGTTCTTC.

CDR3 loop: CASSPWGDAGANVLTF. The CDR3 nucleotides are TGTGCCAGCAGCCCCTGGGGGGACGCTGGGGCCAACGTCCTGACTTTC. The chain employs TRBV14 and TRBJ2-6; a possible D gene is TRBD2 (6 bases). This CDR3 contains 16 residues. Germline V CDR1 and CDR2: SGHDN, FVKESK. The V gene lost 4 bases and the J gene lost 2 bases, with 12 bases spanning the gap.

This chain connects TRBV20-1 to TRBJ2-3; 8 positions agree with TRBD2. J was trimmed by 9 bases and V by 4 bases; bases with no gene match: 9. The germline V gene has CDR1 DFQATT and CDR2 SNEGSKA (reference sequence). This CDR3 has 13 amino acids. DNA for the CDR3: TGCAGTGCTATGTGGAGCGGGAGTACAACGCAGTATTTT. It codes for CSAMWSGSTTQYF.

DNA of the CDR3: TGTGCCAGCAGCTTAGATGTTGGAGCGTGGCAGACCGGGGAGCTGTTTTTT. Translating gives CASSLDVGAWQTGELFF. The rearrangement joins TRBV11-2 to TRBJ2-2; D remains ambiguous. Germline loops: CDR1 SGHAT, CDR2 FQNNGV. The CDR3 consists of 17 residues. The V gene lost 0 bases and the J gene lost 5 bases, with 16 bases spanning the gap.

There are many counts of this clonotype. The rearrangement links TRBV28 to TRBJ2-3, with D possibly being TRBD2 (6 bases). This CDR3 has 14 residues. V lost 3 bases, J lost 8 bases, and 15 bases lay in between. Germline V gene sequence: CDR1 MDHEN, CDR2 SYDVKM. The CDR3 DNA reads as TGTGCCAGCAGTTTTTCTGGGGGGAGTGGTACGCAGTATTTT. Encoded protein: CASSFSGGSGTQYF.

The gene calls are TRBV19 and TRBJ2-1; no firm D call. V dropped 7 bases and J dropped 8 bases, with 12 bases sitting between them. This CDR3 region has 12 residues. Germline assignment: CDR1 LNHDA and CDR2 SQIVND (reference sequence). CDR3 nucleotide sequence: TGTGCCAGTATGGCTAGGCACCATGAGCAGTTCTTC. It codes for CASMARHHEQFF.

The V call is TRBV19, the J call TRBJ2-1, with 7 bases lining up with TRBD2. The J segment lost 4 bases and the V segment lost 3 bases, leaving 15 bases of the junction unmatched. Per germline, CDR1 LNHDA and CDR2 SQIVND (reference sequence). This CDR3 is built from 18 residues. CDR3: CASSIMALTAGLYNEQFF. The CDR3 DNA follows: TGTGCCAGTAGTATTATGGCCTTGACGGCGGGACTATACAATGAGCAGTTCTTC.

This clonotype has more than one count but fewer than ten. The chain recombines TRBV27 with TRBJ1-2; D gene uncertain. With 0 bases removed from V and 6 bases from J, the gap between germline ends came to 14 bases. This CDR3 contains 15 residues. CDR1 and CDR2 from the germline V gene are MNHEY and SMNVEV (reference sequence). The CDR3 here is CASSLSRISGNGYTF. Written as DNA, the CDR3 is TGTGCCAGCAGTTTATCCAGGATTTCGGGGAATGGCTACACCTTC.

Ten or more counts support this clonotype. This chain uses TRBV2 with TRBJ1-1; D ambiguous. The CDR3 is made up of 16 amino acids. V was pared by 6 bases and J by 5 bases, with 22 bases between. The V gene's germline CDR1 is SNHLY and CDR2 FYNNEI. The CDR3 spells CASSAEEFGGGTEAFF. The CDR3 DNA sequence: TGTGCCAGCAGCGCCGAGGAGTTTGGCGGTGGAACTGAAGCTTTCTTT.